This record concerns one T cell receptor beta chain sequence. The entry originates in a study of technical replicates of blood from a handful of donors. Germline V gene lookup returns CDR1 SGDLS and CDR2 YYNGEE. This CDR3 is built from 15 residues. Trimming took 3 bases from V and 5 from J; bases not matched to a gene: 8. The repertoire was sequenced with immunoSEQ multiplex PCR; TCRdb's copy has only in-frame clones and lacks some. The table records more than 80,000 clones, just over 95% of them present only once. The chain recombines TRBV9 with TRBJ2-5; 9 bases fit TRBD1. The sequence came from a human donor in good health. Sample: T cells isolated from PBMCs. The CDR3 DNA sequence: TGTGCCAGCAGCGCCGGGACAGGGACGGGGGAGACCCAGTACTTC. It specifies CASSAGTGTGETQYF.